This T cell receptor (beta chain) comes out of a study of tumor and adjacent non-tumor tissue in lung cancer. The overall study: Stage I to III disease affected ten to eleven men and roughly 5 women aged about 31 to 85.

The table lists this clonotype with a few counts. The antigen remains undetermined. CDR3 length: 14 residues. V dropped 6 bases and J dropped 5; count of bases not matched to a gene: 3. RNA was extracted from bulk tissue without any cell sorting. A modified ARM-PCR protocol with three rounds of nested PCR amplified TCRbeta. TCRdb re-analysed the multiplex PCR reads in MiXCR, keeping a single row per CDR3 protein. The sample records tens of thousands of distinct CDR3 sequences, about 72% being singletons. The study's findings and limits: In normal lung, the top 100 clones were significantly more dominant than in tumor. Tumor tissue had significantly higher TCR diversity than normal lung.

This clonotype originated in a man in his sixties with non-small cell lung cancer. The sample consisted of lung tumor tissue. This chain joins TRBV12-3 or TRBV12-4 and TRBJ1-6, with 8 nucleotides matching TRBD1. This chain's CDR3 is CASSPGQDNSPLHF. The CDR3, as DNA: TGTGCCAGCAGCCCGGGACAGGATAATTCACCCCTCCACTTT.